The clone carrying this T cell receptor beta chain has more than one count but fewer than ten. Antigen unknown. Germline CDR1 and CDR2: SQVTM and ANQGSEA. Trimming removed 4 bases from V and 3 bases from J, with 9 bases in between. CDR3 length equals 12 residues. This entry is derived from a study of T-cell reconstitution after alpha-beta-depleted transplantation in children. Notes on the study in general: At day 60, the high TCRbeta diversity found in some patients originated from recipient T cells and thymic progenitors that had survived. Expanded clones from the graft, numbering several hundred, reportedly supplied alpha-beta T cells about two months after transplant. T-cell counts and diversity were attributed mostly to newly produced T cells one year after transplant.

Unique molecular identifiers tagged the TCRbeta library. TCRdb itself ran the PCR reads through MiXCR, one entry per CDR3 protein. The table lists approximately 1,000,000 distinct CDR3 sequences, about 29% of them singletons. Sample: PBMCs, mostly from graft donor cells, taken 360 days after TCRalphabeta/CD19-depleted stem cell transplant. This chain links TRBV29-1 with TRBJ2-5; the D gene is possibly TRBD2 (5 bases). The origin of this receptor is a boy less than two years old who had a stem cell transplant for SCID, so the T cells may come from the graft donor. CDR3 residues: CSVGRTEETQYF. The CDR3 DNA follows: TGCAGCGTTGGGCGGACTGAAGAGACCCAGTACTTC.